Listed below are T cell receptor beta chains from one sample, sequenced in a study of blood T cell repertoires in COVID-19. The data were produced by immunoSEQ multiplex PCR, yet TCRdb's version contains in-frame clones alone and is incomplete. The table records around 470,000 clones, 89% of them present only once. What was sequenced was peripheral blood. Every receptor here comes from a man between 18 and 29 years old with COVID-19, enrolled during active disease. The CDR3 runs from the conserved cysteine through the conserved F or W. The order of the fields is clone size, J gene, CDR3 length, V gene, D gene, CDR3 protein, CDR3 DNA. A D gene is named only where the DNA matches it firmly. Clone size is stated in some rows and not others, as once, few, many or a class when expanded.

.,TRBJ1-5,14,TRBV7-9,TRBD1,CASSSGTAIQPQHF,TGTGCCAGCAGCTCCGGGACAGCAATCCAGCCCCAGCATTTT
.,TRBJ2-3,17,TRBV5-5,TRBD2,CASSLSLAAPSTDTQYF,TGTGCCAGCAGCTTGTCACTAGCGGCCCCTAGCACAGATACGCAGTATTTT
.,TRBJ1-1,14,TRBV24-1,.,CATSDPAESTEAFF,TGTGCCACCAGTGACCCTGCCGAGTCTACTGAAGCTTTCTTT
.,TRBJ1-2,14,TRBV2,TRBD1,CASSGQGADYGYTF,TGTGCCAGCAGTGGGCAGGGGGCCGACTATGGCTACACCTTC
once,TRBJ2-5,14,TRBV7-9,.,CASSLEGLPLTQYF,TGTGCCAGCAGCTTAGAGGGACTCCCCCTGACCCAGTACTTC
.,TRBJ1-4,18,TRBV5-1,.,CASSLGADAQGTGEKLFF,TGCGCCAGCAGCTTGGGTGCCGATGCGCAGGGGACCGGGGAAAAACTGTTTTTT
.,TRBJ2-5,13,TRBV19,.,CASSISSQETQYF,TGTGCCAGTAGTATATCTTCTCAAGAGACCCAGTACTTC
once,TRBJ2-5,13,TRBV11-2,.,CASSRQDQETQYF,TGTGCCAGCAGCCGACAGGACCAAGAGACCCAGTACTTC
.,TRBJ2-7,14,TRBV6-6,.,CASSYSATSYEQYF,TGTGCCAGCAGTTACTCGGCCACGTCCTACGAGCAGTACTTC
.,TRBJ2-5,14,TRBV5-5,.,CASSLIPIQETQYF,TGTGCCAGCAGCTTGATCCCCATCCAAGAGACCCAGTACTTC
.,TRBJ1-1,14,TRBV15,.,CATSRSRQYPEAFF,TGTGCCACCAGCAGATCACGACAGTACCCTGAAGCTTTCTTT
once,TRBJ1-1,15,TRBV7-2,.,CASSSTGHQNTEAFF,TGTGCCAGCAGCTCGACCGGACACCAGAACACTGAAGCTTTCTTT
.,TRBJ1-6,16,TRBV11-3,TRBD1,CASSSRSGTDWAPLHF,TGTGCCAGCAGCTCAAGATCGGGGACAGACTGGGCTCCCCTCCACTTT
.,TRBJ2-1,17,TRBV19,TRBD1,CASSPTGSTPGWNEQFF,TGTGCCAGTAGCCCGACAGGGTCTACCCCCGGCTGGAATGAGCAGTTCTTC
.,TRBJ2-4,12,TRBV29-1,.,CSVRTEKNIQYF,TGCAGCGTACGGACAGAAAAAAACATTCAGTACTTC
.,TRBJ2-5,18,TRBV4-1,TRBD2,CASSQAPPSGGPKETQYF,TGCGCCAGCAGCCAAGCCCCTCCTAGCGGGGGGCCCAAAGAGACCCAGTACTTC
.,TRBJ1-2,15,TRBV4-1,.,CASSQASTWELGYTF,TGCGCCAGCAGCCAAGCGTCCACTTGGGAGCTTGGCTACACCTTC
.,TRBJ1-1,11,TRBV29-1,.,CSVFAGTEAFF,TGCAGCGTCTTCGCCGGCACTGAAGCTTTCTTT
.,TRBJ1-1,13,TRBV19,.,CASHSLGNTEAFF,TGTGCCAGTCACAGCCTCGGGAACACTGAAGCTTTCTTT
.,TRBJ2-2,16,TRBV7-3,.,CASSLESGAVAGELFF,TGTGCCAGCAGCTTAGAGTCGGGAGCAGTGGCCGGGGAGCTGTTTTTT
.,TRBJ2-7,14,TRBV3-1/TRBV3-2,.,CASSHGLGDYEQYF,TGTGCCAGCAGCCACGGGCTAGGGGACTACGAGCAGTACTTC
.,TRBJ1-1,13,TRBV12-3/TRBV12-4,.,CASSLAQDTEAFF,TGTGCCAGCAGTTTAGCGCAGGATACTGAAGCTTTCTTT
.,TRBJ2-2,15,TRBV10-2,TRBD2,CASRIAGGPIGELFF,TGCGCCAGCAGAATAGCGGGGGGGCCTATCGGGGAGCTGTTTTTT
.,TRBJ2-3,19,TRBV3-1/TRBV3-2,TRBD2,CASSHSLGGTSGEGDTQYF,TGTGCCAGCAGCCACTCTCTCGGGGGGACTAGCGGGGAAGGGGATACGCAGTATTTT
.,TRBJ2-5,12,TRBV3-1/TRBV3-2,.,CASSPLGETQYF,TGTGCCAGCAGCCCCCTAGGAGAGACCCAGTACTTC
.,TRBJ2-2,13,TRBV5-4,.,CASSSSYTGELFF,TGTGCCAGCAGCTCGTCTTACACCGGGGAGCTGTTTTTT